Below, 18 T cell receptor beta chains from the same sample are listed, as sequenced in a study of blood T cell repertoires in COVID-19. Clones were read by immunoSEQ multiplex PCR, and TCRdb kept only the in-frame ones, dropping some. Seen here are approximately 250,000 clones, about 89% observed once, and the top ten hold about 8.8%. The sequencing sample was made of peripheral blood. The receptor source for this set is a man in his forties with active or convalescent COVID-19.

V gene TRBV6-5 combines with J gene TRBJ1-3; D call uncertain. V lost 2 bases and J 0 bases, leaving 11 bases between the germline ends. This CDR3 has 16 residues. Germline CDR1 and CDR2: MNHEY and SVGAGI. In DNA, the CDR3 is TGTGCCAGCAGTTACGGTGGTGGCTCCTCTGGAAACACCATATATTTT. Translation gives CASSYGGGSSGNTIYF.

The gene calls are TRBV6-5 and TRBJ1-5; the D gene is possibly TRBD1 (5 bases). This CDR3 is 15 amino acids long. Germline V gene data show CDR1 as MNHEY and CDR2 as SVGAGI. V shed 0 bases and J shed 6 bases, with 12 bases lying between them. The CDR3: CASSYSWQGGQPQHF. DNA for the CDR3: TGTGCCAGCAGTTACTCTTGGCAGGGTGGTCAGCCCCAGCATTTT.

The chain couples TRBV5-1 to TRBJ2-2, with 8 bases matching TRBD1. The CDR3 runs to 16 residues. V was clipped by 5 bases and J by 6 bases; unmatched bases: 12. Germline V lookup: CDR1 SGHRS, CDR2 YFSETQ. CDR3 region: CASRSPGQGLAGELFF. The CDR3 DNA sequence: TGCGCCAGCAGATCACCCGGACAGGGTTTGGCCGGGGAGCTGTTTTTT.

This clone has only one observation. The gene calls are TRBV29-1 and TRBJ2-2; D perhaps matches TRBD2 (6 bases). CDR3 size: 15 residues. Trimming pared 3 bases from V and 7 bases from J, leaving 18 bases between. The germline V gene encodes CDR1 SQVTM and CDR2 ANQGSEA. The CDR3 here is CSVESRLGGIGELFF. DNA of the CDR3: TGCAGCGTTGAGTCCCGGCTTGGAGGGATCGGGGAGCTGTTTTTT.

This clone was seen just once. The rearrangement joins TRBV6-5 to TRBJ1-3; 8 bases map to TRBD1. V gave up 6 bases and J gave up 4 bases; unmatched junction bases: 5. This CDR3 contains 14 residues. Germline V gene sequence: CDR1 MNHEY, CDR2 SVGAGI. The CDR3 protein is CASSQTGVGNTIYF. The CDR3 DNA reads TGTGCCAGCAGCCAGACAGGGGTCGGAAACACCATATATTTT.

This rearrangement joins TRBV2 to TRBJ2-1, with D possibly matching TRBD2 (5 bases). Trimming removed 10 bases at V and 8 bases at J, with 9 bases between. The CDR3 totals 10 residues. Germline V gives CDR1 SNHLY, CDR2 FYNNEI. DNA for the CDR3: TGTGCCATCGGGCGGGATGAGCAGTTCTTC. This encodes CAIGRDEQFF.

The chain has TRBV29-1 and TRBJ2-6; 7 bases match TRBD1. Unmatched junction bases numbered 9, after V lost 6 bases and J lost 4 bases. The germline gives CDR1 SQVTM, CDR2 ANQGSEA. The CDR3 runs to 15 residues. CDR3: CSVGVQGIGANVLTF. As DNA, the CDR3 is TGCAGCGTGGGCGTACAGGGGATCGGGGCCAACGTCCTGACTTTC. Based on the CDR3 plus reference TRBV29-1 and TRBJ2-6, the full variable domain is SAVISQKPSRDICQRGTSLTIQCQVDSQVTMMFWYRQQPGQSLTLIATANQGSEATYESGFVIDKFPISRPNLTFSTLTVSNMSPEDSSIYLCSVGVQGIGANVLTFGAGSRLTVL.

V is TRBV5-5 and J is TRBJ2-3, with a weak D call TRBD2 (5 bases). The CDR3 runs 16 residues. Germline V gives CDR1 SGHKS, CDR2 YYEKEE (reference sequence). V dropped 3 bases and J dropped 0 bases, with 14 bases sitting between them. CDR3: CASSSSSGSSTDTQYF. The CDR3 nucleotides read TGTGCCAGCAGCTCCTCATCGGGGAGTAGCACAGATACGCAGTATTTT.

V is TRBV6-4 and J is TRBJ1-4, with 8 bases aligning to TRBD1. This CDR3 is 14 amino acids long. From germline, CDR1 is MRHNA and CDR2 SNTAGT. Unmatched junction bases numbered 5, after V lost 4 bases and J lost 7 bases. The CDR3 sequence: CASSATGVCEKLFF. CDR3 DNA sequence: TGTGCCAGCAGTGCGACAGGGGTCTGTGAAAAACTGTTTTTT.

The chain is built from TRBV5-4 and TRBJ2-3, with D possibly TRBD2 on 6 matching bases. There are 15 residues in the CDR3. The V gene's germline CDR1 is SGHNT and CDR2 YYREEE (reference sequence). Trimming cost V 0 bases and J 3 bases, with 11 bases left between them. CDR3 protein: CASSLVTSHTDTQYF. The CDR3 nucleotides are TGTGCCAGCAGCTTGGTGACTAGTCATACAGATACGCAGTATTTT. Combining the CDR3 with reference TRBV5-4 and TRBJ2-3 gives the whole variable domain ETGVTQSPTHLIKTRGQQVTLRCSSQSGHNTVSWYQQALGQGPQFIFQYYREEENGRGNFPPRFSGLQFPNYSSELNVNALELDDSALYLCASSLVTSHTDTQYFGPGTRLTVL.

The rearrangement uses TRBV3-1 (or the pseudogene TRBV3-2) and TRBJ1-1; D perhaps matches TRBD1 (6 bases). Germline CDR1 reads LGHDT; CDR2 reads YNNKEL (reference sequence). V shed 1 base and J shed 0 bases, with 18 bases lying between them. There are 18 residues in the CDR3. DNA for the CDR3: TGTGCCAGCAGCCAAGGGGTACGGGTTCAGGGGTTGAACACTGAAGCTTTCTTT. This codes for CASSQGVRVQGLNTEAFF.

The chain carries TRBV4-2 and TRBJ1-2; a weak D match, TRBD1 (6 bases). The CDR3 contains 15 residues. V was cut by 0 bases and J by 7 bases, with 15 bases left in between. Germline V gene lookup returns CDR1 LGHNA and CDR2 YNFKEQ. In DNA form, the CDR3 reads TGTGCCAGCAGCCAAGAGAGGGACACGGCTGGTGGCTACACCTTC. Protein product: CASSQERDTAGGYTF.

CDR3 DNA sequence: TGTGCCAGCAGTGGAGATCGTCAACCTAGCAATCAGCCCCAGCATTTT. It is translated as CASSGDRQPSNQPQHF. The rearrangement joins TRBV6-1 to TRBJ1-5; D uncertain. The CDR3 has 16 residues. CDR1 is MNHNS and CDR2 is SASEGT in the germline V gene. The V gene lost 4 bases and the J gene lost 0 bases, with 13 bases spanning the gap.

In DNA, the CDR3 is TGTGCCAGCACAAGACGGGACAGGGAGGACACTGAAGCTTTCTTT. Protein product: CASTRRDREDTEAFF. The chain carries TRBV6-5 and TRBJ1-1; 9 bases map to TRBD1. The J segment lost 3 bases and the V segment lost 7 bases, leaving 9 bases of the junction unmatched. Germline loops: CDR1 MNHEY, CDR2 SVGAGI. The CDR3 contains 15 residues.

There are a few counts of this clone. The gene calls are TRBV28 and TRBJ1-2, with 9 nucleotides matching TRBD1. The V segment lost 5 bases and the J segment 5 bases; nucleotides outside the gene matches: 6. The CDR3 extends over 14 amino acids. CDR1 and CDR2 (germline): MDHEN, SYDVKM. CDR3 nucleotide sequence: TGTGCCAGCAGTCCCCGGGACAGGGATTATGGCTACACCTTC. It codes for CASSPRDRDYGYTF.

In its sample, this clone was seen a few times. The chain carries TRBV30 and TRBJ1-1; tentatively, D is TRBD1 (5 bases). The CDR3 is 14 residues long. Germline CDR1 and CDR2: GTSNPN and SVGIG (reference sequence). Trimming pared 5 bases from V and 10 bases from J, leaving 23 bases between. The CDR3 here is CAWDLGAQAHPAFF. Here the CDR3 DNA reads TGTGCCTGGGACCTTGGGGCGCAGGCTCATCCAGCTTTCTTT.

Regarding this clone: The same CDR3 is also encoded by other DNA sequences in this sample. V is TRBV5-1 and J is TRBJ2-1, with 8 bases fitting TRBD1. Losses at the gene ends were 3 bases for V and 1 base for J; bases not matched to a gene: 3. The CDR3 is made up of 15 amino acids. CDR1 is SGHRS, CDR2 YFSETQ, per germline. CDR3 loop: CASSSGQGSYNEQFF. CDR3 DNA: TGCGCCAGCAGCTCAGGACAGGGATCCTACAATGAGCAGTTCTTC.

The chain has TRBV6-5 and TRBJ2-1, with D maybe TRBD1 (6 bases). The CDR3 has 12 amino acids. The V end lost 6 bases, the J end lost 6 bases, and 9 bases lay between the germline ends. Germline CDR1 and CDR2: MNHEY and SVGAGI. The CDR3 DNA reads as TGTGCCAGCAGGGGGGCCGGCAATGAGCAGTTCTTC. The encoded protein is CASRGAGNEQFF.